These 30 T cell receptor beta chains were all obtained from the same sample, sequenced in a study of monozygotic twins with inflammatory bowel disease. TCRdb reworked the 5' RACE reads into one entry per CDR3 protein, no DNA. This repertoire includes under 45,000 distinct CDR3 sequences. Sequences were obtained from blood. Receptor source: a human donor with ulcerative colitis or Crohn's disease, or a healthy co-twin of an affected twin (not recorded which).

The V and J genes are TRBV5-1 and TRBJ1-2; TCRdb proposes TRBD1, but this gene call is untestable without DNA. Germline V lookup: CDR1 SGHRS, CDR2 YFSETQ. The CDR3 spans 15 residues. The CDR3 sequence: CASSSGTGRWDGYTF.

The chain recombines TRBV27 with TRBJ1-4. The CDR3 runs to 15 residues. The germline gives CDR1 MNHEY, CDR2 SMNVEV (reference sequence). CDR3 region: CASSLSWVDNEKLFF.

The CDR3 here is CASSEPEGQGAASQETQYF. This chain joins TRBV6-1 and TRBJ2-5; no DNA is available, so the TRBD1 call from TCRdb remains unchecked. Per germline, CDR1 MNHNS and CDR2 SASEGT. The CDR3 covers 19 residues.

The genes are TRBV6-5 and TRBJ1-2; with no DNA, the TCRdb D assignment of TRBD1 cannot be verified. This CDR3 has 13 amino acids. Germline CDR1 is MNHEY and CDR2 is SVGAGI. The CDR3 sequence: CASSHRGTYGYTF.

The chain carries TRBV5-1 and TRBJ2-3. Germline V gives CDR1 SGHRS, CDR2 YFSETQ. This CDR3 is 12 amino acids long. The CDR3 here is CASSFQPDTQYF.

The J gene is TRBJ1-4, the V gene TRBV19; as DNA is missing, the TRBD1 call by TCRdb cannot be tested. Germline V gives CDR1 LNHDA, CDR2 SQIVND (reference sequence). This CDR3 is 18 amino acids long. The CDR3 sequence: CASSHTGTDFATNEKLFF.

This chain joins TRBV29-1 and TRBJ1-1. Germline V gene lookup returns CDR1 SQVTM and CDR2 ANQGSEA. CDR3 length: 12 residues. This CDR3 reads CSAAVSNTEAFF.

This rearrangement joins TRBV12-3 or TRBV12-4 to TRBJ1-5; TCRdb reports TRBD1, a call that lacks DNA to check it against. This CDR3 contains 15 residues. The CDR3 loop is CASSPIQGTGQPQHF.

The CDR3 here is CASRGEAGREKLFF. V gene TRBV19 combines with J gene TRBJ1-4. This CDR3 has 14 amino acids. Germline V gives CDR1 LNHDA, CDR2 SQIVND (reference sequence).

The chain employs TRBV7-8 and TRBJ1-2; TCRdb's D gene call, TRBD1, goes unchecked for lack of DNA. Germline loops: CDR1 SGHVS, CDR2 FQNEAQ. The length of the CDR3 is 14 residues. The CDR3 loop is CASSPGSADYGYTF.

This chain joins TRBV7-9 and TRBJ1-2. Germline assignment: CDR1 SEHNR and CDR2 FQNEAQ (reference sequence). This CDR3 has 12 amino acids. CDR3 region: CASSTENYGYTF.

V and J are TRBV29-1 and TRBJ2-3; without DNA, the TCRdb call of TRBD1 cannot be checked. The CDR3 extends over 14 amino acids. Germline CDR1 is SQVTM and CDR2 is ANQGSEA. The CDR3 protein is CSVVKADGGGTQYF.

This chain links TRBV20-1 with TRBJ2-1; the D gene TCRdb calls, TRBD1, cannot be checked with no DNA. CDR1 DFQATT and CDR2 SNEGSKA come from the germline V gene (reference sequence). The CDR3 totals 14 residues. CDR3 residues: CSARDSGVYNEQFF.

This chain connects TRBV7-2 to TRBJ1-1; no DNA is available, so the TRBD1 call from TCRdb remains unchecked. Per the germline V gene, CDR1 is SGHTA and CDR2 is FQGNSA. This CDR3 spans 14 amino acids. This CDR3 is CASSPGTGYAEAFF. The variable domain in full, completed from reference TRBV7-2 and TRBJ1-1, reads GAGVSQSPSNKVTEKGKDVELRCDPISGHTALYWYRQSLGQGLEFLIYFQGNSAPDKSGLPSDRFSAERTGGSVSTLTIQRTQQEDSAVYLCASSPGTGYAEAFFGQGTRLTVV.

The chain joins TRBV7-9 to TRBJ2-7; no DNA is available, so the TRBD1 call from TCRdb remains unchecked. Germline V gene lookup returns CDR1 SEHNR and CDR2 FQNEAQ (reference sequence). The CDR3 is made up of 17 amino acids. This CDR3 reads CASSSLSGGWKNYEQYF.

The J gene is TRBJ2-3, the V gene TRBV4-1. This CDR3 contains 14 residues. CDR1 MGHRA and CDR2 YSYEKL come from the germline V gene. Here the CDR3 reads CASSQDSKRDTQYF.

The chain recombines TRBV6-2 or TRBV6-3 with TRBJ1-5; TCRdb designates TRBD1, a call that cannot be tested without DNA. The CDR3 length is 15 residues. Germline V CDR1 and CDR2: MNHEY, SVGEGT. The CDR3 sequence is CASSSDRASNQPQHF.

The chain links TRBV7-8 to TRBJ2-7; the TRBD1 assignment by TCRdb is unverifiable without DNA. CDR3 length: 16 residues. Germline loops: CDR1 SGHVS, CDR2 FQNEAQ. CDR3 sequence: CASSLFVGTGYYEQYF. Combining the CDR3 with reference TRBV7-8 and TRBJ2-7 gives the whole variable domain GAGVSQSPRYKVAKRGQDVALRCDPISGHVSLFWYQQALGQGPEFLTYFQNEAQLDKSGLPSDRFFAERPEGSVSTLKIQRTQQEDSAVYLCASSLFVGTGYYEQYFGPGTRLTVT.

The J gene is TRBJ1-1, the V gene TRBV24-1; TCRdb indicates TRBD1, and absent DNA this call remains unverified. This CDR3 has 13 amino acids. Germline assignment: CDR1 KGHDR and CDR2 SFDVKD. The CDR3 region is CATMKQGATEAFF.

The J gene is TRBJ2-3, the V gene TRBV2. The germline V gene encodes CDR1 SNHLY and CDR2 FYNNEI. This CDR3 has 13 residues. The chain's CDR3 is CASSKGLTDTQYF. Complete variable domain (other parts from reference TRBV2 and TRBJ2-3): EPEVTQTPSHQVTQMGQEVILRCVPISNHLYFYWYRQILGQKVEFLVSFYNNEISEKSEIFDDQFSVERPDGSNFTLKIRSTKLEDSAMYFCASSKGLTDTQYFGPGTRLTVL.

The J gene is TRBJ2-5, the V gene TRBV20-1; the TCRdb D gene call, TRBD2, has no DNA to confirm it. Germline V CDR1 and CDR2: DFQATT, SNEGSKA (reference sequence). The CDR3 runs to 15 residues. The CDR3 protein is CSARDQSGGTRTQYF.

The rearrangement uses TRBV20-1 and TRBJ2-7; TCRdb indicates TRBD1, and absent DNA this call remains unverified. Germline values: CDR1 DFQATT, CDR2 SNEGSKA (reference sequence). CDR3 length: 16 residues. The CDR3 loop is CSARGPRTDHPYEQYF.

This chain links TRBV20-1 with TRBJ2-2; TCRdb proposes TRBD2, but this gene call is untestable without DNA. The CDR3 sequence is 16 residues long. Germline V gives CDR1 DFQATT, CDR2 SNEGSKA (reference sequence). The CDR3 sequence: CSARSLARTYTGELFF.

The chain carries TRBV7-2 and TRBJ2-7. The CDR3 covers 14 residues. In germline, CDR1 is SGHTA, CDR2 FQGNSA. Here the CDR3 reads CASSFRGTPYEQYF. The variable domain in full, completed from reference TRBV7-2 and TRBJ2-7, reads GAGVSQSPSNKVTEKGKDVELRCDPISGHTALYWYRQSLGQGLEFLIYFQGNSAPDKSGLPSDRFSAERTGGSVSTLTIQRTQQEDSAVYLCASSFRGTPYEQYFGPGTRLTVT.

This clonotype is labeled medium-sized (0.01 to 0.1%) based on frequency. This chain uses TRBV3-1 with TRBJ2-7; TCRdb's assignment of TRBD2 cannot be checked, as there is no DNA. Germline CDR1 LGHDT, CDR2 YNNKEL (reference sequence). The CDR3 length is 14 residues. CDR3 loop: CASRGTSGTYEQYF.

The chain combines TRBV7-6 with TRBJ2-7. CDR1 and CDR2 from the germline V gene are SGHVS and FNYEAQ. This CDR3 spans 15 amino acids. The CDR3 sequence is CASSLAGGVLSEQYF. Complete variable domain (other parts from reference TRBV7-6 and TRBJ2-7): GAGVSQSPRYKVTKRGQDVALRCDPISGHVSLYWYRQALGQGPEFLTYFNYEAQQDKSGLPNDRFSAERPEGSISTLTIQRTEQRDSAMYRCASSLAGGVLSEQYFGPGTRLTVT.

The V gene is TRBV7-6, the J gene TRBJ2-2; TCRdb returns TRBD2, unconfirmable since there is no DNA. CDR3 length: 17 residues. Germline assignment: CDR1 SGHVS and CDR2 FNYEAQ. The CDR3 here is CASSPKGALTFTGELFF.

V gene TRBV7-9 combines with J gene TRBJ1-2; TCRdb indicates TRBD1, and absent DNA this call remains unverified. Looked up from germline, CDR1 is SEHNR and CDR2 is FQNEAQ (reference sequence). The CDR3 runs 16 residues. The CDR3 loop is CASSSDSSGAYYGYTF.

The chain uses TRBV5-5 and TRBJ2-7. Germline V gene sequence: CDR1 SGHKS, CDR2 YYEKEE (reference sequence). The CDR3 is 15 residues long. CDR3 sequence reads: CASSWDAGGLYEQYF.

This chain uses TRBV9 with TRBJ2-5. This CDR3 is built from 12 residues. Germline-derived CDR1 and CDR2 are SGDLS and YYNGEE. CDR3 sequence reads: CASSGGMKTQYF.